This T cell receptor (beta chain) was captured by sequencing in a study of shared clonotypes between healthy human individuals. Profiling relied on immunoSEQ multiplex PCR, and the TCRdb table lists in-frame clones only, not all of them. This table holds fewer than 2.5 million clones, approximately 93% found once. This CDR3 comprises 15 residues. The V end was cut by 2 bases, the J end by 2 bases, with 11 bases between. Germline assignment: CDR1 MNHEY and CDR2 SMNVEV (reference sequence). This TCR was recovered from a young man in good health. Some clones in this sample may be carry-over from other donors' samples. The chain employs TRBV27 and TRBJ2-3; D gene unclear. Sequencing input: naive CD4+ T cells from PBMCs. The subset was: CD45RA+ positively selected. CDR3 region: CASSLGVDFTDTQYF. DNA for the CDR3: TGTGCCAGCAGTTTAGGGGTTGACTTCACAGATACGCAGTATTTT.